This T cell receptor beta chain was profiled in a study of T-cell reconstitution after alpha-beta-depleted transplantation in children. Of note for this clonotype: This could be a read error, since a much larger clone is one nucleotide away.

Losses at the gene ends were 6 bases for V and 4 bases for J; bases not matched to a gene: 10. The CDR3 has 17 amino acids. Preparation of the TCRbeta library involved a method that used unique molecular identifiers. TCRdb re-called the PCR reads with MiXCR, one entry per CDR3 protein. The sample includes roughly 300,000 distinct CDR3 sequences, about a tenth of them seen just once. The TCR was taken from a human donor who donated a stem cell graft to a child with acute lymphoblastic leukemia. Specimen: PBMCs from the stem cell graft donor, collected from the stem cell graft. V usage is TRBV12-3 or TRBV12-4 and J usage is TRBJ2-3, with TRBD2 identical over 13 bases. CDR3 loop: CASRAGLAGDPADTQYF. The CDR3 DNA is TGTGCCAGCAGGGCCGGACTAGCGGGAGATCCCGCAGATACGCAGTATTTT.